This TCR beta chain derives from a study of T cell repertoires and Cas9 in healthy adults (dated 2018 in TCRdb). Study-wide context: Within the CD4 and CD8 compartments, SpCas9-reactive T cells were assessed for multi-effector potency, cytotoxicity and lineage determination. The study examined preexisting T cell immunity against the Streptococcus pyogenes Cas9 nuclease (SpCas9) used in CRISPR gene editing. Study-wide findings and limitations: In vitro, the proliferation and function of SpCas9-reactive effector T cells were reported to be mitigated by SpCas9-reactive regulatory T cells.

Points on this clone: The specificity of this receptor is unknown. Base qualities are not provided; no much larger clone lies one nucleotide away.

Healthy humans were used as donors in the study. For CDR1 and CDR2, the germline V gene lists ENHRY and SYGVKD. Germline trimming amounts to 5 bases on V and 0 bases on J, with 12 as the count of junction bases outside the gene matches. Taken from cysteine to phenylalanine, the CDR3 has 19 residues. The sequence is cut down to CDR3 DNA, 57 bases in frame from base 1. The method behind the library was the immunoSEQ multiplex PCR assay. The table comes from immuneACCESS by way of TCRdb, which keeps in-frame sequences with V and J called. Part of the clones is missing from these tables; in studies checked, under half for an unresolved V gene and the rest for unknown reasons. The sample data list around 20,000 clones, and roughly nine tenths of these were observed just once. Jointly, the top ten make up approximately 1.5% of the sample.

The rearranged segments are TRBV10-3 and TRBJ2-6, and TRBD1 matches 8 of the central bases. The source of this sequence is a human donor in good health. Sequences were obtained from CD4+ effector T cells (CD127+, CD25-, CD137-, CD154-) from PBMCs; culture status not recorded. The CDR3 reads CAISRTGTGSSSGANVLTF. The DNA sequence is given as TGTGCCATCAGTCGGACCGGGACAGGATCTAGCTCTGGGGCCAACGTCCTGACTTTC.